These 29 T cell receptor beta chains originate from one sample sequenced in a study of siplizumab effects on memory and regulatory T cells. Sequencing was performed with immunoSEQ multiplex PCR; in TCRdb, only in-frame clones are kept and a portion is missing. The sample holds about 100,000 clones; more than 85% are singletons and the top ten take about 1.1%. Material for sequencing was CD4+ T cells sorted from blood. All receptors derive from a human donor in good health.

The DNA for the CDR3 is TGTGCCAGCAGTGTCCCAGGGGGCGTGGAAAAACTGTTTTTT. It translates to CASSVPGGVEKLFF. This rearrangement joins TRBV2 to TRBJ1-4; 8 nucleotides match TRBD1. This CDR3 contains 14 residues. V lost 4 bases and J lost 8; bases outside the gene matches: 6. The V gene's germline CDR1 is SNHLY and CDR2 FYNNEI.

In its sample, this clone was seen a few times. The chain combines TRBV28 with TRBJ2-1, with D possibly matching TRBD1 (6 bases). V lost 5 bases and J 14 bases, leaving 13 bases between the germline ends. The CDR3 runs 11 residues. CDR1 is MDHEN and CDR2 is SYDVKM in the germline V gene. The CDR3 protein is CASSPQGQEFF. CDR3 sequence (DNA): TGTGCCAGCAGTCCCCAGGGGCAGGAGTTCTTC.

The V gene is TRBV19, the J gene TRBJ1-3, with D possibly TRBD1 on 5 matching bases. Trimming left V 4 bases short and J 4 bases short, with 14 bases between. The CDR3 runs to 15 residues. CDR1 is LNHDA, CDR2 SQIVND, per germline (reference sequence). The CDR3 bases are TGTGCCAGTAGTAGCCGGGACTCAGCCGGAAACACCATATATTTT. Its translation is CASSSRDSAGNTIYF.

This chain connects TRBV7-9 to TRBJ1-4; no reliable D call. This CDR3 spans 15 amino acids. V lost 5 bases to trimming and J lost 3 bases, with 13 bases between them. Germline assignment: CDR1 SEHNR and CDR2 FQNEAQ (reference sequence). The CDR3: CASSPRVGANEKLFF. CDR3 coding DNA: TGTGCCAGCAGCCCCCGGGTGGGAGCTAATGAAAAACTGTTTTTT.

This rearrangement joins TRBV15 to TRBJ1-4; D not certain. Germline assignment: CDR1 LNHNV and CDR2 YYDKDF (reference sequence). Deletions cut 0 bases from V and 3 bases from J, with 8 bases between. This CDR3 has 15 amino acids. CDR3 DNA: TGTGCCACCAGCAGAGATCAAGGGCCTAATGAAAAACTGTTTTTT. Translating gives CATSRDQGPNEKLFF.

This chain links TRBV12-5 with TRBJ1-2, with D perhaps matching TRBD1 (5 bases). Trimming took 4 bases from V and 6 from J, leaving 18 bases between them. Per the germline V gene, CDR1 is LGHNT and CDR2 is FRNRAP. The CDR3 consists of 15 residues. The CDR3 DNA reads TGTGCTAGTGGTTCCGGCGAAGAGGGGCTGAATGGCTACACCTTC. Translation: CASGSGEEGLNGYTF.

In DNA form, the CDR3 reads TGTGCCAGCAGTCCACAGGGCGGGGGAACCTACGAGCAGTACTTC. This gives the protein CASSPQGGGTYEQYF. The V gene is TRBV6-6, the J gene TRBJ2-7; perhaps TRBD2 as D (7 bases). The germline gives CDR1 MNHNY, CDR2 SVGAGI (reference sequence). The CDR3 runs 15 residues. V lost 5 bases and J 2 bases, leaving 16 bases between the germline ends.

V usage is TRBV29-1 and J usage is TRBJ2-7; D call uncertain. This CDR3 region has 11 residues. Trimming cost V 4 bases and J 4 bases, with 8 bases left between them. Germline-derived CDR1 and CDR2 are SQVTM and ANQGSEA. The chain's CDR3 is CSVVIAYEQYF. The CDR3, as DNA: TGCAGCGTTGTTATTGCTTACGAGCAGTACTTC.

The chain combines TRBV7-8 with TRBJ1-1, with no clear D. The CDR3 is 13 amino acids. CDR1 SGHVS and CDR2 FQNEAQ come from the germline V gene. V was pared by 0 bases and J by 1 base, with 3 bases between. CDR3 protein: CASSLARNTEAFF. CDR3 nucleotides: TGTGCCAGCAGCTTAGCCAGGAACACTGAAGCTTTCTTT.

The chain's CDR3 is CASLSPEIHNSPLHF. The CDR3 DNA is TGTGCCAGCCTCTCCCCCGAGATCCATAATTCACCCCTCCACTTT. This chain links TRBV7-9 with TRBJ1-6; no clear D. V was trimmed by 8 bases and J by 5 bases, leaving 16 bases between them. Per the germline V gene, CDR1 is SEHNR and CDR2 is FQNEAQ (reference sequence). CDR3 length equals 15 residues.

The chain employs TRBV19 and TRBJ2-7; D ambiguous. This CDR3 comprises 13 residues. Germline lookup yields CDR1 LNHDA and CDR2 SQIVND (reference sequence). Trimming took off 3 bases at V and 1 base at J, with 7 bases between the two ends. The CDR3 reads CASSMIPSYEQYF. In nucleotides, the CDR3 is TGTGCCAGTAGTATGATTCCGTCCTACGAGCAGTACTTC.

The chain combines TRBV5-4 with TRBJ1-2, with D maybe TRBD1 (5 bases). CDR1 is SGHNT and CDR2 is YYREEE in the germline V gene (reference sequence). This CDR3 contains 17 residues. The ends were cut back, 8 bases at V and 6 bases at J, with 29 bases in the middle. The CDR3 DNA follows: TGTGCCAGTTCATCCAACCGCGCCGGGACCCCGATCGATGGCTACACCTTC. Amino acid sequence: CASSSNRAGTPIDGYTF.

The chain is built from TRBV28 and TRBJ2-7, with D maybe TRBD1 (5 bases). Trimming stripped 8 bases from V and 4 bases from J, with 18 bases between. CDR1 is MDHEN, CDR2 SYDVKM, per germline. The CDR3 sequence is 14 residues long. CDR3 nucleotide sequence: TGTGCCAGCGCATATATAGGGGATGCTTACGAGCAGTACTTC. It yields the protein CASAYIGDAYEQYF.

The chain combines TRBV5-5 with TRBJ2-7; D could derive from TRBD1 or TRBD2 (5 bases each). Germline lookup yields CDR1 SGHKS and CDR2 YYEKEE (reference sequence). V lost 0 bases and J lost 2, with 9 bases in between. This CDR3 region has 14 residues. The CDR3 sequence: CASSLARGPYEQYF. In DNA form, the CDR3 reads TGTGCCAGCAGCTTGGCTAGGGGACCCTACGAGCAGTACTTC.

This chain uses TRBV2 with TRBJ1-2; 7 positions match TRBD1. V gave up 6 bases and J gave up 3 bases; unmatched junction bases: 7. Germline V CDR1 and CDR2: SNHLY, FYNNEI. The CDR3 covers 14 residues. CDR3 DNA: TGTGCCAGCAGCGTCGGACAGGATTACTATGGCTACACCTTC. It translates to CASSVGQDYYGYTF.

This clone was seen a few times. The J gene is TRBJ1-3, the V gene TRBV5-1; 10 bases fit TRBD1. Trimming cost V 3 bases and J 2 bases; bases outside gene matches: 8. CDR3 length: 17 amino acids. Germline CDR1 and CDR2: SGHRS and YFSETQ. The CDR3 reads CASSYKPGQGTGNTIYF. The CDR3 bases are TGCGCCAGCAGCTATAAGCCGGGACAGGGGACTGGAAACACCATATATTTT.

The J gene is TRBJ1-6, the V gene TRBV6-6; D gene ambiguous. The CDR3 is 16 amino acids. V was shortened by 8 bases and J by 0 bases, with 14 bases between the two germline ends. CDR1 is MNHNY, CDR2 SVGAGI, per germline (reference sequence). The CDR3 loop is CASALWTSSYNSPLHF. Here the CDR3 DNA reads TGTGCCAGCGCCCTATGGACGAGCTCCTATAATTCACCCCTCCACTTT.

There are a few counts of this clone. The V and J genes are TRBV11-1 and TRBJ2-7; TRBD2 matches 7 bases. With V trimmed by 5 bases and J by 0 bases, 7 bases remained unmatched. The CDR3 is made up of 15 amino acids. In germline, CDR1 is SGHAT, CDR2 FQDESV (reference sequence). The CDR3 protein is CASSRRGGSSYEQYF. The CDR3 region has the DNA TGTGCCAGCAGCCGCCGGGGCGGGAGCTCCTACGAGCAGTACTTC.

The chain links TRBV6-1 to TRBJ2-5; 10 nucleotides match TRBD2. V gave up 4 bases and J gave up 5 bases; unmatched junction bases: 7. The germline gives CDR1 MNHNS, CDR2 SASEGT. The CDR3 runs 15 residues. The CDR3 DNA sequence: TGTGCCAGCAGTGTCCCTAGCGGGAGTGCGGAGACCCAGTACTTC. It translates to CASSVPSGSAETQYF.

V usage is TRBV25-1 and J usage is TRBJ1-1; D not certain. There are 12 residues in the CDR3. Per germline, CDR1 MGHDK and CDR2 SYGVNS. Trimming pared 4 bases from V and 10 bases from J, leaving 13 bases between. CDR3 in DNA: TGTGCCAGCAGTGGGACCGCCCGTGGAGCTTTCTTT. It codes for CASSGTARGAFF.

The genes are TRBV5-4 and TRBJ1-4, with D tentatively TRBD1 (5 bases). Germline V gene sequence: CDR1 SGHNT, CDR2 YYREEE (reference sequence). The CDR3 consists of 13 residues. Deletions cut 3 bases from V and 8 bases from J, with 11 bases between. CDR3 loop: CASSSPGREKLFF. The CDR3 DNA reads as TGTGCCAGCAGCTCCCCGGGACGAGAAAAACTGTTTTTT.

This chain connects TRBV29-1 to TRBJ2-7; TRBD2 matches 12 bases. The J segment lost 4 bases and the V segment lost 5 bases, leaving 12 bases of the junction unmatched. CDR1 and CDR2 from the germline V gene are SQVTM and ANQGSEA. The CDR3 totals 16 residues. The CDR3 is CSVLTSGSRMRYEQYF. In DNA, the CDR3 is TGCAGCGTTTTGACTAGCGGGAGTAGGATGCGGTACGAGCAGTACTTC.

This chain connects TRBV10-1 to TRBJ2-5; tentative D call: TRBD1 (5 bases). From germline, CDR1 is WNHNN and CDR2 SYGVQD (reference sequence). The V end was cut by 6 bases, the J end by 1 base, with 9 bases between. This CDR3 is 13 amino acids long. This CDR3 reads CASSHRSQETQYF. CDR3 DNA: TGCGCCAGCAGCCACAGGAGCCAAGAGACCCAGTACTTC.

This chain links TRBV28 with TRBJ1-2; no reliable D call. Germline CDR1 and CDR2: MDHEN and SYDVKM. Between the trimmed V and J ends, which lost 3 bases and 1 base, there was a span of 12 bases. This CDR3 region has 15 residues. CDR3 sequence: CASSLPDAINYGYTF. CDR3 coding DNA: TGTGCCAGCAGTTTGCCGGACGCAATTAACTATGGCTACACCTTC.

Here the CDR3 DNA reads TGTGCCATCAGTGCCGCCTCAGATGTTTGGGCTTTCTTT. Amino acid sequence: CAISAASDVWAFF. The rearrangement joins TRBV10-3 to TRBJ1-1; D not resolved. The CDR3 length is 13 residues. Looked up from germline, CDR1 is ENHRY and CDR2 is SYGVKD. V was clipped by 4 bases and J by 11 bases, with 17 bases between them.

This clone was seen a handful of times. The genes are TRBV2 and TRBJ2-3, with D perhaps TRBD2 (6 bases). This CDR3 is built from 17 residues. Per the germline V gene, CDR1 is SNHLY and CDR2 is FYNNEI. Trimming removed 6 bases from V and 1 base from J, with 20 bases in between. CDR3 sequence: CASRKSTSRGRTDTQYF. CDR3 DNA sequence: TGTGCCAGCAGGAAAAGCACGTCGCGGGGACGCACAGATACGCAGTATTTT. Looking up the rest from reference TRBV2 and TRBJ2-3 gives the full variable domain: EPEVTQTPSHQVTQMGQEVILRCVPISNHLYFYWYRQILGQKVEFLVSFYNNEISEKSEIFDDQFSVERPDGSNFTLKIRSTKLEDSAMYFCASRKSTSRGRTDTQYFGPGTRLTVL.

The J gene is TRBJ2-6, the V gene TRBV11-3, with D tentatively TRBD1 (5 bases). The CDR3 consists of 17 residues. Germline V CDR1 and CDR2: SGHNT, YENEEA. Trimming left V 5 bases short and J 1 base short, with 15 bases between. The CDR3 sequence: CASSPAPGQSGANVLTF. The CDR3 DNA is TGTGCCAGCAGCCCAGCCCCAGGGCAGTCTGGGGCCAACGTCCTGACTTTC. Filled out from reference TRBV11-3 and TRBJ2-6, the complete variable domain reads EAGVVQSPRYKIIEKKQPVAFWCNPISGHNTLYWYLQNLGQGPELLIRYENEEAVDDSQLPKDRFSAERLKGVDSTLKIQPAELGDSAVYLCASSPAPGQSGANVLTFGAGSRLTVL.

The chain employs TRBV19 and TRBJ2-7, with unresolved D. CDR3 length: 14 amino acids. Germline CDR1 is LNHDA and CDR2 is SQIVND (reference sequence). V lost 2 bases and J lost 2, with 10 bases in between. The CDR3 coding sequence is TGTGCCAGTAGTATATCCTTTGGAACCTACGAGCAGTACTTC. Amino acid sequence: CASSISFGTYEQYF.

The CDR3 DNA sequence: TGCACCCTCCGCCGGGACAGATCCTACAATGAGCAGTTCTTC. Protein sequence: CTLRRDRSYNEQFF. This chain joins TRBV29-1 and TRBJ2-1; 7 bases map to TRBD1. The germline gives CDR1 SQVTM, CDR2 ANQGSEA. The CDR3 is made up of 14 amino acids.